Listed below are T cell receptor beta chains from one sample, sequenced in a study of technical replicates of blood from a few donors. Some clones are missing from TCRdb's copy, which holds only in-frame ones; the method was immunoSEQ multiplex PCR. The sample holds 15,000 to 19,000 clones, approximately 90% seen once. The sequenced sample was PBMCs. The source is a human donor in good health. Each CDR3 is given with its conserved first and last residue. D genes are given only for firm matches. The size entry is marked missing in some rows and otherwise reads once, few, many or a size class.

TRBJ2-7 | . | . | TRBV21-1 | TGTGCCAGCAGCATGTGGACTAGCGGGAGGGCGGCTCCCTACGAGCAGTACTTC | CASSMWTSGRAAPYEQYF
TRBJ2-7 | . | TRBD2 | TRBV2 | TGTGCCAGCAGTGCTCGACTAGCGGGGTCGGGGGAGCAGTACTTC | CASSARLAGSGEQYF
TRBJ2-5 | . | TRBD2 | TRBV28 | TGTGCCAGCAGCCAAGGGGACTTTAGGGAGGGGACCCAGTACTTC | CASSQGDFREGTQYF
TRBJ2-3 | . | TRBD1 | TRBV27 | TGTGCCAGCAGTTACGCAGGGGGCTGGGATACGCAGTATTTT | CASSYAGGWDTQYF
TRBJ2-1 | . | TRBD2 | TRBV29-1 | TGCAGCACCAGCGGGAGAGGTGTCTATGAGCAGTTCTTC | CSTSGRGVYEQFF
TRBJ2-7 | . | . | TRBV5-6 | TGTGCCAGCAGCAGGTACAGGGGGCTAGGACTAGCGGATCTCTACGAGCAGTACTTC | CASSRYRGLGLADLYEQYF
TRBJ2-7 | . | . | TRBV19 | TGTGCCAGCCAGGGGCCCTACGAGCAGTACTTC | CASQGPYEQYF
TRBJ2-5 | once | . | TRBV7-8 | TGTGCCAGCAGACCTGAGATCGGGGAGACCCAGTACTTC | CASRPEIGETQYF
TRBJ1-2 | . | . | TRBV19 | TGTGCCAGTAGTATTCGAGCTAATTACTATGGCTACACCTTC | CASSIRANYYGYTF
TRBJ2-1 | . | TRBD2 | TRBV6-1 | TGTGCCAGCAGTGAGATGGCGGGAGTGGGAAATGAGCAGTTCTTC | CASSEMAGVGNEQFF
TRBJ2-3 | once | TRBD2 | TRBV7-9 | TGTGCCAGCAGCGCCATTACTCGGACTAGCAGAAGCACAGATACGCAGTATTTT | CASSAITRTSRSTDTQYF
TRBJ2-7 | . | TRBD2 | TRBV30 | TGTGCCTGGACCCTGAGCCTACTTGGGGGAGGGCCTTACTCCTACGAGCAGTACTTC | CAWTLSLLGGGPYSYEQYF
TRBJ2-5 | . | TRBD2 | TRBV27 | TGTGCCAGCAGTTCGAAAGTATCAAAGACTAGCGGGAGCGGTTCACCAGGTGGAAAAGAGACCCAGTACTTC | CASSSKVSKTSGSGSPGGKETQYF
TRBJ1-1 | few | . | TRBV27 | TGTGCCAGCAGTTCATACGGGGGGAGGGGGACTGAAGCTTTCTTT | CASSSYGGRGTEAFF
TRBJ1-4 | . | TRBD1 | TRBV6-1 | TGTGCCAGCAGTTCGGGACAGGGCGGCGAAAAACTGTTTTTT | CASSSGQGGEKLFF
TRBJ2-5 | . | . | TRBV28 | TGTGCCAGCAGTCCTACAGTAACTCAAGAGACCCAGTACTTC | CASSPTVTQETQYF
TRBJ2-5 | once | . | TRBV6-6 | TGTGCCAGCAGCCGACAGAGGCAAGAGACCCAGTACTTC | CASSRQRQETQYF
TRBJ2-3 | . | . | TRBV19 | TGTGCCAGTAGTATAGCAGGGGGCACAGATACGCAGTATTTT | CASSIAGGTDTQYF
TRBJ2-7 | . | . | TRBV6-5 | TGTGCCAGCAGTTACTCCGGGAGCTCCTACGAGCAGTACTTC | CASSYSGSSYEQYF
TRBJ2-2 | . | TRBD2 | TRBV19 | TGTGCCAGTACCAAACTAGCGCCCACCGGGGAGCTGTTTTTT | CASTKLAPTGELFF
TRBJ2-3 | . | TRBD1 | TRBV9 | TGTGCCAGCAGCGTACAGGGGGCAACAGATACGCAGTATTTT | CASSVQGATDTQYF
TRBJ1-2 | . | . | TRBV11-2 | TGTGCCAGCAGCTTAGGAGTCGCCGACTATGGCTACACCTTC | CASSLGVADYGYTF
TRBJ2-2 | . | . | TRBV19 | TGTGCCAGTAGTCCCAGACAGTTCGGGGAGCTGTTTTTT | CASSPRQFGELFF
TRBJ2-7 | . | . | TRBV28 | TGTGCCAGCAGTGCGCCATGGTTCTCACAGGGAAGCTCCTACGAGCAGTACTTC | CASSAPWFSQGSSYEQYF
TRBJ2-3 | few | . | TRBV19 | TGTGCCAGTAGTCCCGGACTAACATTCACAGATACGCAGTATTTT | CASSPGLTFTDTQYF
TRBJ1-5 | once | . | TRBV6-5 | TGTGCCAGCAGTGTCCGGGGGGGCGGTCAGCCCCAGCATTTT | CASSVRGGGQPQHF
TRBJ2-6 | . | . | TRBV2 | TGTGCCAGCGGAGTCTCTGGGGCCAACGTCCTGACTTTC | CASGVSGANVLTF
TRBJ1-1 | few | TRBD1 | TRBV5-4 | TGTGCCAGCAGCAGCTCTCAGGGGGTTCGGAACACTGAAGCTTTCTTT | CASSSSQGVRNTEAFF
TRBJ2-7 | . | . | TRBV30 | TGTGCCTGGAGTACTTCTTCAAGAGAGCAGTACTTC | CAWSTSSREQYF
TRBJ2-3 | . | TRBD2 | TRBV27 | TGTGCCAGCAGACTTCGACTAGCGGGAGTTCATACGCAGTATTTT | CASRLRLAGVHTQYF
TRBJ2-2 | . | . | TRBV21-1 | TGTGCCAGCAGCAAAGATAAGAGAGGGGAGCTGTTTTTT | CASSKDKRGELFF
TRBJ2-4 | . | . | TRBV30 | TGTGCCTGGAGTTGGACAGGGCAGTGGACTAGTATTCAGTACTTC | CAWSWTGQWTSIQYF
TRBJ2-1 | . | TRBD1 | TRBV6-5 | TGTGCCACCCAGACCGGACAGGGGGGGTACAATGAGCAGTTCTTC | CATQTGQGGYNEQFF
TRBJ2-2 | few | . | TRBV28 | TGTGCCAGCAGTTTGTCTAGCAGGGGCGGGGAGCTGTTTTTT | CASSLSSRGGELFF
TRBJ2-2 | . | TRBD1 | TRBV13 | TGTGCCAGCAGGTTCAGAGGGGGCGGGAACACCGGGGAGCTGTTTTTT | CASRFRGGGNTGELFF
TRBJ1-5 | . | TRBD1 | TRBV29-1 | TGCAGCGTAGCTCAGGGGACAGGGCCTCAGCCCCAGCATTTT | CSVAQGTGPQPQHF